This entry describes one T cell receptor beta chain. Libraries were prepared by immunoSEQ multiplex PCR; TCRdb keeps only in-frame clonotypes and omits some of them. The data contain about 160,000 clones, 90% to 95% of them seen just once; the ten biggest clones take up roughly 4.8%. Trimming stripped 7 bases from V and 5 bases from J, with 14 bases between. CDR3 length: 13 amino acids. Germline CDR1 LNHDA, CDR2 SQIVND (reference sequence). This record belongs to a study of blood T cell repertoires in COVID-19. Study-level information: Acute and convalescent COVID-19 samples came from the United States, Italy and Spain.

Sequencing was done on a sample of peripheral blood. This clonotype was sampled from a woman aged 50 to 60 with acute or convalescent COVID-19. V usage is TRBV19 and J usage is TRBJ1-2, with a weak D call TRBD1 (6 bases). The CDR3 bases are TGTGCCAGTACCCTAGGAAGGGGGTATGGCTACACCTTC. Amino acid sequence: CASTLGRGYGYTF.